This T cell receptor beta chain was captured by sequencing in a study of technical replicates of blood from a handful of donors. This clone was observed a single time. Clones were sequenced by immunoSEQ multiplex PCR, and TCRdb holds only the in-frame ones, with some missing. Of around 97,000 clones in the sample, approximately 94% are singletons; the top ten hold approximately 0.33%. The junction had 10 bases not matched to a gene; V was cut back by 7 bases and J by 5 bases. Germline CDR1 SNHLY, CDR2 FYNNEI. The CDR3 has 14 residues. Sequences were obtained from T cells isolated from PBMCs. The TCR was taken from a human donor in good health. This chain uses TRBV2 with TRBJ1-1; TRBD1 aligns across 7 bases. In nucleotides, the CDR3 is TGTGCCAGCACAATACAGGGGCAGGGGACTGAAGCTTTCTTT. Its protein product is CASTIQGQGTEAFF.